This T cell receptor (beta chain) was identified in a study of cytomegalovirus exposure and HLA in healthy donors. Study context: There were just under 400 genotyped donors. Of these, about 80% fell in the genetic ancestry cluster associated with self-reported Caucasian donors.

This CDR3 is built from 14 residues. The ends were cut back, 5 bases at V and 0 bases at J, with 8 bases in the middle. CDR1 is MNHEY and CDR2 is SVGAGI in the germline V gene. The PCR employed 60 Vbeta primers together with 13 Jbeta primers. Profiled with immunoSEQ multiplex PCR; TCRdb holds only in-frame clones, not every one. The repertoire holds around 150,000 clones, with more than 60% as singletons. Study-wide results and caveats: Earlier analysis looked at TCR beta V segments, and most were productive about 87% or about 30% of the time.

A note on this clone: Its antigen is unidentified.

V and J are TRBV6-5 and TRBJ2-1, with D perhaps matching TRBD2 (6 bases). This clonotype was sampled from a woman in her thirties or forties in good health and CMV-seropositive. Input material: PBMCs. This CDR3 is CASSDGSSYNEQFF. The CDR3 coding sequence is TGTGCCAGCAGTGACGGGAGCTCCTACAATGAGCAGTTCTTC.